The 19 T cell receptor beta chains reported below all come from one sample, sequenced in a study of response to subunit inactivated influenza vaccine. TCRdb reprocessed the RT-PCR reads with MiXCR, giving one entry per CDR3 protein. The data hold hundreds of thousands of distinct CDR3 sequences, with roughly 10% observed a single time. In addition, the sample was reused for a study of T cells expressing NK-cell markers. Turning to that study: Generation of TCR beta cDNA was performed by 5'RACE template switching incorporating UMIs.

The sample consisted of PBMCs from blood, taken on the day of vaccination. These receptors came from a man aged 50 to 59 who received an inactivated influenza vaccine.

This rearrangement joins TRBV6-4 to TRBJ2-3, with a possible D match to TRBD1 (6 bases). CDR1 and CDR2 (germline): MRHNA, SNTAGT. Trimming stripped 5 bases from V and 8 bases from J, with 11 bases between. There are 12 residues in the CDR3. This CDR3 is CASSTGSGTQYF. The CDR3 nucleotides are TGTGCCAGCAGTACAGGGAGCGGTACGCAGTATTTT.

This clonotype was recorded a few times. This sequence joins TRBV11-1 and TRBJ2-3; the match to TRBD2 covers 12 bases. Germline V gene lookup returns CDR1 SGHAT and CDR2 FQDESV (reference sequence). V lost 6 bases and J lost 1; bases outside the gene matches: 2. The CDR3 totals 15 residues. Here the CDR3 DNA reads TGTGCCAGCAGGCGGACTAGCGGGGGCACAGATACGCAGTATTTT. Translation gives CASRRTSGGTDTQYF.

This clonotype was observed a few times. This sequence joins TRBV7-3 and TRBJ2-2; D ambiguous. Trimming left V 2 bases short and J 2 bases short, with 12 bases between. Germline lookup yields CDR1 SGHTA and CDR2 FQGTGA. CDR3 size: 16 residues. The CDR3 spells CASSLHGLHNTGELFF. CDR3 nucleotides: TGTGCCAGCAGCTTACATGGGCTACATAACACCGGGGAGCTGTTTTTT.

This chain connects TRBV18 to TRBJ2-5; D may be TRBD2 (5 bases). V was trimmed by 3 bases and J by 5 bases, leaving 19 bases between them. This CDR3 comprises 16 residues. Germline CDR1 and CDR2: KGHSH and LQKENI. CDR3 protein: CASSPRMPGRTETQYF. CDR3 DNA: TGTGCCAGCTCACCCCGGATGCCTGGGAGAACGGAGACCCAGTACTTC.

The CDR3 here is CSAATSGEQFF. In DNA form, the CDR3 reads TGCAGCGCGGCGACTAGCGGTGAGCAGTTCTTC. The genes are TRBV29-1 and TRBJ2-1, with 9 nucleotides matching TRBD2. The CDR3 covers 11 residues. The germline gives CDR1 SQVTM, CDR2 ANQGSEA. Losses at the gene ends were 7 bases for V and 9 bases for J; bases not matched to a gene: 4.

This clonotype came up a few times. V usage is TRBV28 and J usage is TRBJ2-5; perhaps D is TRBD1 or TRBD2 (5 bases each). The CDR3 consists of 16 residues. V lost 1 base, J lost 5 bases, and 17 bases lay in between. Germline assignment: CDR1 MDHEN and CDR2 SYDVKM. CDR3 region: CASSLLGRRKRETQYF. In nucleotides, the CDR3 is TGTGCCAGCAGTTTATTGGGACGGCGCAAAAGGGAGACCCAGTACTTC. The whole variable domain, filled in from reference TRBV28 and TRBJ2-5, reads DVKVTQSSRYLVKRTGEKVFLECVQDMDHENMFWYRQDPGLGLRLIYFSYDVKMKEKGDIPEGYSVSREKKERFSLILESASTNQTSMYLCASSLLGRRKRETQYFGPGTRLLVL.

The chain joins TRBV7-2 to TRBJ2-3, with D possibly matching TRBD1 (6 bases). CDR1 is SGHTA and CDR2 is FQGNSA in the germline V gene. V was cut by 1 base and J by 4 bases, with 12 bases left in between. The CDR3 runs 15 residues. The DNA for the CDR3 is TGTGCCAGCAGCTTAGGGTCAGGGGCTCCAGATACGCAGTATTTT. Amino acids: CASSLGSGAPDTQYF.

This clonotype was counted between two and nine times. The chain carries TRBV4-2 and TRBJ2-4; the D call may be TRBD1 or TRBD2 (5 bases each). The CDR3 covers 20 residues. Germline CDR1 is LGHNA and CDR2 is YNFKEQ. V was pared by 0 bases and J by 0 bases, with 21 bases between. The CDR3 is CASSQDYGGRTAKAKNIQYF. As DNA, the CDR3 is TGTGCCAGCAGCCAAGATTATGGGGGACGAACAGCGAAAGCCAAAAACATTCAGTACTTC.

The chain couples TRBV20-1 to TRBJ2-3; 9 bases align to TRBD1. V shed 5 bases, J shed 0 bases, and the junction held 12 bases outside the gene matches. This CDR3 is 17 amino acids long. Germline CDR1 and CDR2: DFQATT and SNEGSKA (reference sequence). As DNA, the CDR3 is TGCAGTGCTGAGGACAGGGGTTCTGGTTCTAGCACAGATACGCAGTATTTT. Translating it yields CSAEDRGSGSSTDTQYF.

This clonotype was seen a few times. The rearrangement uses TRBV5-1 and TRBJ1-4; D is unclear. Germline V gene data show CDR1 as SGHRS and CDR2 as YFSETQ. V was clipped by 1 base and J by 4 bases, with 8 bases between them. CDR3 size: 14 residues. The CDR3, as DNA: TGCGCCAGCAGCTTGCTCAGGAGTAATGAAAAACTGTTTTTT. Its translation: CASSLLRSNEKLFF. The full variable domain, rest sourced from reference TRBV5-1 and TRBJ1-4, is KAGVTQTPRYLIKTRGQQVTLSCSPISGHRSVSWYQQTPGQGLQFLFEYFSETQRNKGNFPGRFSGRQFSNSRSEMNVSTLELGDSALYLCASSLLRSNEKLFFGSGTQLSVL.

The chain recombines TRBV7-9 with TRBJ2-3; D call uncertain. Trimming cost V 3 bases and J 4 bases, with 14 bases left between them. The CDR3 spans 15 residues. Germline V gives CDR1 SEHNR, CDR2 FQNEAQ (reference sequence). CDR3 DNA: TGTGCCAGCAGCTTTATCCCCCCCTCAGCAGATACGCAGTATTTT. It is translated as CASSFIPPSADTQYF.

This chain links TRBV11-1 with TRBJ2-1; D uncertain. V was trimmed by 0 bases and J by 0 bases, leaving 15 bases between them. CDR3 length: 18 amino acids. From germline, CDR1 is SGHAT and CDR2 FQDESV (reference sequence). The CDR3 nucleotides are TGTGCCAGCAGCTTAGCGCTGTGGGAATTGGTCTCCTACAATGAGCAGTTCTTC. Protein sequence: CASSLALWELVSYNEQFF.

The CDR3 nucleotides read TGTGCCAGCAGCTTAGATGGACTAGTGGCGTTAAAGACCCAGTACTTC. This gives the protein CASSLDGLVALKTQYF. The chain links TRBV7-2 to TRBJ2-5; 7 nucleotides agree with TRBD2. Per germline, CDR1 SGHTA and CDR2 FQGNSA. Trimming took 1 base from V and 6 from J; bases not matched to a gene: 11. The CDR3 runs to 16 residues.

This clonotype was seen more than once but under ten times. V is TRBV20-1 and J is TRBJ1-1, with 8 bases aligning to TRBD1. The CDR3 is 14 residues long. From germline, CDR1 is DFQATT and CDR2 SNEGSKA (reference sequence). J was trimmed by 1 base and V by 6 bases; bases with no gene match: 7. CDR3 residues: CSAPTGAANTEAFF. The CDR3 region has the DNA TGCAGTGCCCCGACAGGGGCAGCGAACACTGAAGCTTTCTTT.

The sample holds many counts of this clonotype. This chain connects TRBV5-6 to TRBJ2-5; no clear D gene. The CDR3 has 13 amino acids. The germline V gene has CDR1 SGHDT and CDR2 YYEEEE. V was trimmed by 4 bases and J by 4 bases, leaving 11 bases between them. CDR3 residues: CASSRELVETQYF. CDR3 coding DNA: TGTGCCAGCAGCAGGGAACTTGTAGAGACCCAGTACTTC.

The rearrangement links TRBV11-2 to TRBJ2-5, with D possibly being TRBD2 (5 bases). The CDR3 consists of 13 residues. Per germline, CDR1 SGHAT and CDR2 FQNNGV. The V gene lost 5 bases and the J gene lost 5 bases, with 12 bases spanning the gap. For the CDR3, the DNA is TGTGCCAGCAGCCCGAATTGGGAGGAGACCCAGTACTTC. Protein: CASSPNWEETQYF.

The CDR3 DNA sequence: TGTGCCAGCAGCTTAGCGACAGGGGGGAACTCCTACGAGCAGTACTTC. It yields the protein CASSLATGGNSYEQYF. The V gene is TRBV7-9, the J gene TRBJ2-7, with TRBD1 matching 9 bases. The CDR3 spans 16 residues. Germline V gives CDR1 SEHNR, CDR2 FQNEAQ (reference sequence). Losses at the gene ends were 0 bases for V and 0 bases for J; bases not matched to a gene: 3.

The chain combines TRBV24-1 with TRBJ2-5; TRBD1 aligns across 7 bases. Germline values: CDR1 KGHDR, CDR2 SFDVKD. CDR3 length: 15 amino acids. Trimming removed 4 bases from V and 1 base from J; junction bases left unmatched: 5. The DNA of the CDR3 is TGTGCCACCAGTGAGATCACAGGGGCCCAAGAGACCCAGTACTTC. Translation: CATSEITGAQETQYF.

This clonotype was counted at least ten times. The chain combines TRBV12-3 or TRBV12-4 with TRBJ2-2; D may be TRBD2 (6 bases). The CDR3 runs to 16 residues. The V end was cut by 8 bases, the J end by 5 bases, with 21 bases between. CDR3 in amino acids: CASDRRASGGTGELFF. The CDR3 nucleotides read TGTGCCAGCGACCGCCGCGCATCCGGAGGGACCGGGGAGCTGTTTTTT.